This TCR beta chain was identified in a study of metastatic and nonmetastatic thyroid tumors. The wider study: Peripheral blood and tumor or nodule samples from malignant and benign thyroid patients were compared. Findings and caveats of the study: Relative to benign nodules, malignant thyroid tumors were reportedly characterized by significantly elevated TCR beta diversity in blood and tumor.

The table lists this clone with many counts. Its target is not known. With V trimmed by 3 bases and J by 3 bases, 8 bases remained unmatched. This CDR3 spans 17 amino acids. From germline, CDR1 is SGHNT and CDR2 YYREEE (reference sequence). In the authors' methods: Building a distant-metastasis classifier for papillary thyroid cancer drew on CDR3 differences across clinicopathological groups. TCRdb re-processed the PCR reads through MiXCR. TCRdb's processing, not the authors' own work, is the source of the V and J calls. In the table there are roughly 57,000 clones, 20% of which are singletons. Nobody among the patients had been given any treatment before thyroid surgery.

V and J are TRBV5-4 and TRBJ2-1; 11 nucleotides agree with TRBD1. This receptor was identified in a female donor with papillary thyroid cancer or a benign thyroid nodule (not recorded which). Some clones in this sample may be carry-over from other donors' samples. Sequencing input: blood. CDR3 sequence reads: CASSWGQGGTRYNEQFF. CDR3 in DNA: TGTGCCAGCAGCTGGGGACAGGGGGGGACCCGCTACAATGAGCAGTTCTTC.